This T cell receptor beta chain was recorded in a study of beta chain features in type 1 diabetes. The overall study: There were some 98 million sorted cells examined across all samples. Findings and caveats of the study: The study found that naive, central memory and Treg TCRB repertoires appeared more similar in patients than in healthy donors.

The investigators reverse transcribed all of the isolated RNA, so they sequenced expressed TCRB transcripts. Repertoires were generated with immunoSEQ multiplex PCR, while TCRdb's copy carries only in-frame clones and drops some. The repertoire holds about half a million clones, with approximately 10% as singletons. As for this clone: Antigen specificity is unknown.

Sequencing was carried out using naive CD4+ T cells from blood. This TCR came from a woman between 18 and 29 years old in good health.

CDR3 sequence: CASGSVGNTEAFF. In nucleotides, the CDR3 is TGTGCCAGCGGATCGGTGGGGAACACTGAAGCTTTCTTT. The V gene is TRBV9, the J gene TRBJ1-1, with D unresolved. This CDR3 spans 13 amino acids. Looked up from germline, CDR1 is SGDLS and CDR2 is YYNGEE. V shed 7 bases and J shed 1 base, with 11 bases lying between them.